The 28 T cell receptor beta chains below come from one sample, sequenced in a study of a mutant IDH1 vaccine in newly diagnosed glioma. Stated time point: week 47, end of study. What each vaccine dose contained was 300 ug of mutant IDH1 20-mer peptide, accompanied by topical imiquimod. Clones were sequenced by immunoSEQ multiplex PCR, and TCRdb holds only the in-frame ones, with some missing. The table lists tens of thousands of clones, 83% of them singletons, with around 4.1% in the top ten. What these receptors recognize is not known. The sample in question was PBMCs, obtained from a glioma patient whose treatment included an IDH1 peptide vaccine. These receptors all stem from a man aged 25 to 45 with glioma.

The genes are TRBV29-1 and TRBJ1-5; TRBD1 is a possible D gene (5 bases). V lost 6 bases and J lost 5, with 14 bases in between. This CDR3 is built from 13 residues. Germline V gives CDR1 SQVTM, CDR2 ANQGSEA. DNA for the CDR3: TGCAGCGTGACCCGGGGGTTTGATCAGCCCCAGCATTTT. Amino acids: CSVTRGFDQPQHF.

The rearrangement links TRBV5-4 to TRBJ2-7; 8 bases fit TRBD1. V was pared by 6 bases and J by 4 bases, with 3 bases of the junction left unmatched. Germline-derived CDR1 and CDR2 are SGHNT and YYREEE (reference sequence). This CDR3 has 12 amino acids. CDR3 protein: CASNRQGYEQYF. The DNA of the CDR3 is TGTGCCAGCAACAGACAGGGGTACGAGCAGTACTTC.

The rearrangement joins TRBV10-2 to TRBJ1-2; D is unresolved. The germline V gene has CDR1 WSHSY and CDR2 SAAADI. V shed 4 bases and J shed 0 bases, with 6 bases lying between them. The CDR3 has 13 residues. CDR3 in amino acids: CASSVTANYGYTF. For the CDR3, the DNA is TGCGCCAGCAGTGTCACAGCTAACTATGGCTACACCTTC.

The chain is built from TRBV7-9 and TRBJ1-5; 9 bases line up with TRBD1. This CDR3 comprises 14 residues. The V gene's germline CDR1 is SEHNR and CDR2 FQNEAQ (reference sequence). Losses at the gene ends were 4 bases for V and 5 bases for J; bases not matched to a gene: 3. DNA of the CDR3: TGTGCCAGCAGCTCCCGGGACAGGGATCAGCCCCAGCATTTT. Its translation: CASSSRDRDQPQHF. The complete variable domain, with remaining parts taken from reference TRBV7-9 and TRBJ1-5, reads DTGVSQNPRHKITKRGQNVTFRCDPISEHNRLYWYRQTLGQGPEFLTYFQNEAQLEKSRLLSDRFSAERPKGSFSTLEIQRTEQGDSAMYLCASSSRDRDQPQHFGDGTRLSIL.

CDR3 in amino acids: CASKTGNYNEQFF. CDR3 sequence (DNA): TGTGCCAGTAAAACAGGGAACTACAATGAGCAGTTCTTC. The chain carries TRBV28 and TRBJ2-1; possible D gene TRBD1, 6 bases. Trimming removed 9 bases from V and 3 bases from J, with 12 bases in between. This CDR3 comprises 13 residues. Germline CDR1 and CDR2: MDHEN and SYDVKM. The complete variable domain, with remaining parts taken from reference TRBV28 and TRBJ2-1, reads DVKVTQSSRYLVKRTGEKVFLECVQDMDHENMFWYRQDPGLGLRLIYFSYDVKMKEKGDIPEGYSVSREKKERFSLILESASTNQTSMYLCASKTGNYNEQFFGPGTRLTVL.

The genes are TRBV11-3 and TRBJ1-1; 8 nucleotides match TRBD1. Germline CDR1 is SGHNT and CDR2 is YENEEA. CDR3 length: 18 residues. Trimming removed 4 bases from V and 4 bases from J; junction bases left unmatched: 17. The DNA for the CDR3 is TGTGCCAGCAGCTCGAGACGCCAGGGGGCAATGGATATCACTGAAGCTTTCTTT. As protein: CASSSRRQGAMDITEAFF.

The chain joins TRBV18 to TRBJ2-6; 8 nucleotides match TRBD1. Germline V lookup: CDR1 KGHSH, CDR2 LQKENI. The CDR3 totals 17 residues. J was trimmed by 3 bases and V by 7 bases; bases with no gene match: 11. The CDR3 DNA reads as TGTGCCAGCTTCACTAGTCAGGGGGCGCTTGGGGCCAACGTCCTGACTTTC. Its protein product is CASFTSQGALGANVLTF.

The V call is TRBV29-1, the J call TRBJ2-5; unclear D gene. Germline V lookup: CDR1 SQVTM, CDR2 ANQGSEA. V was clipped by 5 bases and J by 5 bases, with 9 bases between them. The CDR3 is 11 amino acids. The CDR3 loop reads CSVSSWETQYF. The DNA for the CDR3 is TGCAGCGTTAGTTCTTGGGAGACCCAGTACTTC.

This clone showed up just a few times. The genes are TRBV30 and TRBJ1-5; D is possibly TRBD1 (6 bases). The CDR3 runs 14 residues. Germline values: CDR1 GTSNPN, CDR2 SVGIG (reference sequence). V shed 0 bases and J shed 4 bases, with 10 bases lying between them. For the CDR3, the DNA is TGTGCCTGGAGTGTTGGGCAGGGGAATCAGCCCCAGCATTTT. Its protein product is CAWSVGQGNQPQHF.

V usage is TRBV7-9 and J usage is TRBJ1-4; 9 bases align to TRBD1. With 5 bases clipped from V and 8 bases from J, the junction kept 6 bases outside the gene matches. Germline V gene lookup returns CDR1 SEHNR and CDR2 FQNEAQ (reference sequence). This CDR3 region has 14 residues. The CDR3 here is CASSLGQGREKLFF. Written as DNA, the CDR3 is TGTGCCAGCAGCCTCGGACAGGGGAGGGAAAAACTGTTTTTT.

The chain combines TRBV6-6 with TRBJ1-5, with a tentative D call TRBD1 (5 bases). Per germline, CDR1 MNHNY and CDR2 SVGAGI (reference sequence). Between the trimmed V and J ends, which lost 4 bases and 5 bases, there was a span of 15 bases. The CDR3 sequence is 15 residues long. The CDR3 region has the DNA TGTGCCAGCAGTTCCTGGGACGTGCGTCATCAGCCCCAGCATTTT. This translates into CASSSWDVRHQPQHF.

This rearrangement joins TRBV19 to TRBJ1-4, with TRBD1 identical over 10 bases. The germline V gene encodes CDR1 LNHDA and CDR2 SQIVND (reference sequence). The J segment lost 6 bases and the V segment lost 8 bases, leaving 12 bases of the junction unmatched. There are 16 residues in the CDR3. CDR3 in amino acids: CASRDRGLGGDEKLFF. The CDR3 DNA follows: TGTGCCAGTCGGGACAGGGGCCTTGGGGGAGATGAAAAACTGTTTTTT.

The rearrangement joins TRBV9 to TRBJ1-3, with a tentative D call TRBD1 (5 bases). Germline CDR1 SGDLS, CDR2 YYNGEE. Trimming took off 0 bases at V and 0 bases at J, with 10 bases between the two ends. This CDR3 spans 16 amino acids. The chain's CDR3 is CASSVGDGRSGNTIYF. The CDR3 nucleotides are TGTGCCAGCAGCGTAGGGGACGGCCGCTCTGGAAACACCATATATTTT.

V is TRBV5-1 and J is TRBJ1-2; tentatively, D is TRBD1 (5 bases). The V end was cut by 0 bases, the J end by 2 bases, with 11 bases between. There are 15 residues in the CDR3. Germline assignment: CDR1 SGHRS and CDR2 YFSETQ. The CDR3 coding sequence is TGCGCCAGCAGCTTGGAGGAAGCAGGGAACTATGGCTACACCTTC. It translates to CASSLEEAGNYGYTF.

The gene calls are TRBV29-1 and TRBJ1-1; 9 bases fit TRBD1. Trimming took 7 bases from V and 2 from J; bases not matched to a gene: 8. The CDR3 covers 14 residues. The germline V gene has CDR1 SQVTM and CDR2 ANQGSEA. This CDR3 is CSASRTGANTEAFF. The CDR3 DNA is TGCAGCGCTTCCAGGACAGGGGCCAACACTGAAGCTTTCTTT. The full variable domain, completed using reference TRBV29-1 and TRBJ1-1, is SAVISQKPSRDICQRGTSLTIQCQVDSQVTMMFWYRQQPGQSLTLIATANQGSEATYESGFVIDKFPISRPNLTFSTLTVSNMSPEDSSIYLCSASRTGANTEAFFGQGTRLTVV.

The chain is built from TRBV5-1 and TRBJ1-5; weak D call: TRBD1 (5 bases). V lost 4 bases and J lost 2, with 10 bases in between. This CDR3 region has 14 residues. CDR1 and CDR2 (germline): SGHRS, YFSETQ. The CDR3 sequence: CASSVGDGNQPQHF. For the CDR3, the DNA is TGCGCCAGCAGCGTCGGGGACGGCAATCAGCCCCAGCATTTT.

This sequence joins TRBV5-1 and TRBJ1-2; perhaps TRBD1 as D (6 bases). Germline CDR1 is SGHRS and CDR2 is YFSETQ. The germline V and J ends were trimmed by 4 bases and 1 base, with 8 bases remaining between them. This CDR3 is 13 amino acids long. The CDR3 protein is CASSRQDNYGYTF. CDR3 DNA: TGCGCCAGCAGCCGACAGGATAACTATGGCTACACCTTC.

CDR3 nucleotide sequence: TGTGCCAGCAGCCACGGGGGTCGGGAGACCCAGTACTTC. It yields the protein CASSHGGRETQYF. The chain links TRBV6-6 to TRBJ2-5, with D tentatively TRBD2 (6 bases). The CDR3 spans 13 residues. Germline values: CDR1 MNHNY, CDR2 SVGAGI (reference sequence). Between the trimmed V and J ends, which lost 6 bases and 5 bases, there was a span of 13 bases.

The chain combines TRBV7-9 with TRBJ2-2; D may be TRBD2 (7 bases). From germline, CDR1 is SEHNR and CDR2 FQNEAQ (reference sequence). CDR3 length: 16 amino acids. Deletions cut 4 bases from V and 1 base from J, with 13 bases between. The CDR3 nucleotides are TGTGCCAGCAGCTCCCTCGGGGGGCGGAACACCGGGGAGCTGTTTTTT. As protein: CASSSLGGRNTGELFF.

The genes are TRBV27 and TRBJ1-2; D is uncertain. Trimming cost V 2 bases and J 4 bases, with 14 bases left between them. CDR3 size: 15 residues. Germline V gene data show CDR1 as MNHEY and CDR2 as SMNVEV (reference sequence). The CDR3 sequence is CASSLGSDRLYGYTF. The CDR3 region has the DNA TGTGCCAGCAGTTTAGGGTCTGACCGCCTCTATGGCTACACCTTC.

The CDR3 region is CASSSGGARYTIYF. The CDR3 region has the DNA TGTGCCAGCAGCTCAGGGGGCGCGAGGTACACCATATATTTT. This chain connects TRBV7-9 to TRBJ1-3; 8 nucleotides match TRBD1. Per the germline V gene, CDR1 is SEHNR and CDR2 is FQNEAQ (reference sequence). Germline trimming cut 4 bases from V and 8 bases from J; bases unmatched to any gene: 7. CDR3 size: 14 residues. The full variable domain, completed using reference TRBV7-9 and TRBJ1-3, is DTGVSQNPRHKITKRGQNVTFRCDPISEHNRLYWYRQTLGQGPEFLTYFQNEAQLEKSRLLSDRFSAERPKGSFSTLEIQRTEQGDSAMYLCASSSGGARYTIYFGEGSWLTVV.

The chain carries TRBV4-2 and TRBJ1-1; the D gene is possibly TRBD1 (5 bases). Per the germline V gene, CDR1 is LGHNA and CDR2 is YNFKEQ. This CDR3 is 16 amino acids long. The V end was cut by 2 bases, the J end by 2 bases, with 15 bases between. The CDR3 sequence: CASSQLGAAENTEAFF. As DNA, the CDR3 is TGTGCCAGCAGCCAACTAGGGGCCGCGGAAAACACTGAAGCTTTCTTT.

V is TRBV5-6 and J is TRBJ2-7; 8 bases match TRBD1. This CDR3 spans 14 amino acids. Trimming at V came to 1 base and at J to 2 bases, leaving 2 bases not matched to a gene. The V gene's germline CDR1 is SGHDT and CDR2 YYEEEE. Written as DNA, the CDR3 is TGTGCCAGCAGCTTGTGGGACAGGCCCTACGAGCAGTACTTC. Translated, it gives CASSLWDRPYEQYF.

V gene TRBV10-1 combines with J gene TRBJ1-1; TRBD1 is a possible D gene (5 bases). From germline, CDR1 is WNHNN and CDR2 SYGVQD (reference sequence). The CDR3 sequence is 13 residues long. V was clipped by 7 bases and J by 3 bases, with 12 bases between them. In DNA form, the CDR3 reads TGCGCCAGCAAGTCGGGGGTGGACACTGAAGCTTTCTTT. This encodes CASKSGVDTEAFF.

V and J are TRBV7-2 and TRBJ2-3, with D possibly being TRBD2 (5 bases). V was pared by 0 bases and J by 1 base, with 26 bases between. The CDR3 is 21 residues long. Germline loops: CDR1 SGHTA, CDR2 FQGNSA. The CDR3 DNA reads as TGTGCCAGCAGCTTAGCCCACCGGGAAGTCACCTCCTCAGAACGCACAGATACGCAGTATTTT. Protein product: CASSLAHREVTSSERTDTQYF.

This clone is a singleton in its sample. V usage is TRBV20-1 and J usage is TRBJ2-5; no clear D gene. Per the germline V gene, CDR1 is DFQATT and CDR2 is SNEGSKA (reference sequence). V was trimmed by 6 bases and J by 4 bases, leaving 9 bases between them. The CDR3 runs 11 residues. The CDR3 here is CSAPKGETQYF. The CDR3 DNA sequence: TGCAGTGCCCCAAAGGGAGAGACCCAGTACTTC.

The rearrangement links TRBV28 to TRBJ1-1; D gene ambiguous. Trimming pared 6 bases from V and 2 bases from J, leaving 10 bases between. The germline CDR1 and CDR2 sequences are MDHEN and SYDVKM. CDR3 length: 13 amino acids. CDR3: CASRRVRNTEAFF. For the CDR3, the DNA is TGTGCCAGCAGGCGGGTCCGAAACACTGAAGCTTTCTTT.

This chain connects TRBV7-2 to TRBJ2-1; D call uncertain. CDR3 length: 15 residues. The germline V gene has CDR1 SGHTA and CDR2 FQGNSA. V gave up 1 base and J gave up 0 bases, with 7 bases separating them. CDR3 loop: CASSLDWTSYNEQFF. The CDR3 nucleotides read TGTGCCAGCAGCTTAGACTGGACCTCCTACAATGAGCAGTTCTTC.